The rows below give T cell receptor beta chains drawn from one sample of a study of blood T cell repertoires in COVID-19. TCRdb's table, derived via immunoSEQ multiplex PCR, lists solely in-frame clones and lacks some. This sample has roughly 77,000 clones; over 75% occur once, and the top ten carry just under 10%. Sequenced input: peripheral blood. These receptors were obtained from a human donor in a cohort sampled during active COVID-19. The CDR3 runs from the conserved cysteine through the conserved F or W. Each record gives: J gene, V gene, D gene, clone size, CDR3 DNA, CDR3 protein. D genes are given only for firm matches. A row's size may be missing; if present it is once, few, many or a size class.

J: TRBJ1-1
V: TRBV7-2
D: NA
size: NA
DNA: TGTGCCAGCAGCTTAGGTGCCAGGTTGAACACTGAAGCTTTCTTT
CDR3: CASSLGARLNTEAFF

J: TRBJ2-1
V: TRBV5-1
D: TRBD2
size: NA
DNA: TGCGCCAGCAGCGGTCCCGGGACTAGGGATGAGCAGTTCTTC
CDR3: CASSGPGTRDEQFF

J: TRBJ2-3
V: TRBV7-9
D: TRBD1
size: once
DNA: TGTGCCAGCAGCCGGCAGGGGGCAGATACGCAGTATTTT
CDR3: CASSRQGADTQYF

J: TRBJ1-1
V: TRBV7-9
D: NA
size: few
DNA: TGTGCCAGCAGCCAGGGCCTTACTGAAGCTTTCTTT
CDR3: CASSQGLTEAFF

J: TRBJ2-3
V: TRBV27
D: NA
size: few
DNA: TGTGCCAGCACTCGCAGACGGGGGGCGACAGATACGCAGTATTTT
CDR3: CASTRRRGATDTQYF

J: TRBJ2-5
V: TRBV3-1/TRBV3-2
D: TRBD2
size: NA
DNA: TGTGCCAGCAGCCGGCGGTGGGAGGGAGAGACCCAGTACTTC
CDR3: CASSRRWEGETQYF

J: TRBJ2-5
V: TRBV19
D: TRBD2
size: NA
DNA: TGTGCCAGTAGTATAGGGACTAGCGGGGGGGCAGCCCAGTACTTC
CDR3: CASSIGTSGGAAQYF

J: TRBJ1-1
V: TRBV5-6
D: NA
size: NA
DNA: TGTGCCAGCAGGACCCTGGAGGAAGCTTTCTTT
CDR3: CASRTLEEAFF

J: TRBJ1-1
V: TRBV30
D: NA
size: few
DNA: TGTGCCTGGATGTCCGGGGGGCTAGTTACTGAAGCTTTCTTT
CDR3: CAWMSGGLVTEAFF

J: TRBJ1-5
V: TRBV6-6
D: TRBD1
size: NA
DNA: TGTGCCAGCACCGAGGGACAGGGGAGCAATCAGCCCCAGCATTTT
CDR3: CASTEGQGSNQPQHF

J: TRBJ1-1
V: TRBV5-1
D: TRBD1
size: NA
DNA: TGCGCCAGCAGCTTGGCCGTGGGCTTAACAGGGGCGTTT
CDR3: CASSLAVGLTGAF

J: TRBJ2-3
V: TRBV7-2
D: NA
size: few
DNA: TGTGCCAGCAGCTTAGGTGCGGGCCTTGAGGGAGATACGCAGTATTTT
CDR3: CASSLGAGLEGDTQYF

J: TRBJ2-7
V: TRBV11-2
D: TRBD1
size: NA
DNA: TGTGCCAGCAGCTTAGATCTCTTAGCGGACAGGGGGTCCGAGCAGTACTTC
CDR3: CASSLDLLADRGSEQYF

J: TRBJ1-1
V: TRBV5-1
D: TRBD1
size: NA
DNA: TGCGCCAGCAGATCGGGACAGGATAACACTGAAGCTTTCTTT
CDR3: CASRSGQDNTEAFF

J: TRBJ2-2
V: TRBV2
D: TRBD1
size: NA
DNA: TGTGCCAGCCGAACACCCTCAGGGGGAAGGTACACCGGGGAGCTGTTTTTT
CDR3: CASRTPSGGRYTGELFF